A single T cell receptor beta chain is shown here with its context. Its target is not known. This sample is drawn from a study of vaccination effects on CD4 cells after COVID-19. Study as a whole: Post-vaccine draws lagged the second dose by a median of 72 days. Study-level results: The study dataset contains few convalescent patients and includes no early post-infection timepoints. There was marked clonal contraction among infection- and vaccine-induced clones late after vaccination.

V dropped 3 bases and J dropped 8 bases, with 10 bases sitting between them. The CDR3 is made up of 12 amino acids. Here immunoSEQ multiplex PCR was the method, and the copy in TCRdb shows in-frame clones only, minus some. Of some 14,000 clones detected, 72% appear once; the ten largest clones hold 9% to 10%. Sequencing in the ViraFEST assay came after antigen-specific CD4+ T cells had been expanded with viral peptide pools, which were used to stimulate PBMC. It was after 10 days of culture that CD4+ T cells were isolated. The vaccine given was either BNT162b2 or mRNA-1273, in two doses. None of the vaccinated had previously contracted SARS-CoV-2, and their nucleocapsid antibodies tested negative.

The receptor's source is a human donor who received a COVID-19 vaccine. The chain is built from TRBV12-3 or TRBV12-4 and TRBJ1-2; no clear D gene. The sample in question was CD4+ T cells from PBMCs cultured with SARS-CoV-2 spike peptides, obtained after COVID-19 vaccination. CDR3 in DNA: TGTGCCAGCAGTTTTGGCGGGGTCGGCTACACCTTC. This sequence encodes CASSFGGVGYTF.